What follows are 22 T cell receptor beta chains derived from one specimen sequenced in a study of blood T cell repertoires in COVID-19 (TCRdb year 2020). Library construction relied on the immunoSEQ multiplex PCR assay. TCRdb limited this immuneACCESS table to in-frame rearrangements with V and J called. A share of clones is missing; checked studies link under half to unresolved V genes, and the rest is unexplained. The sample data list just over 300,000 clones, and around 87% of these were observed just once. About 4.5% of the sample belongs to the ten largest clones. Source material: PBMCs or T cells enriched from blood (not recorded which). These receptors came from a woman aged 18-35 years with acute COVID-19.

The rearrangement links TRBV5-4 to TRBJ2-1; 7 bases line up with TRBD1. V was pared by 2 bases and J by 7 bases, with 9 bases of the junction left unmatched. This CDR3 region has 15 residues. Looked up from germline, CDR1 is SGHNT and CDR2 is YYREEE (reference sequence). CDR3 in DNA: TGTGCCAGCAGCTTTCACAGGGGAATTGGGAATGAGCAGTTCTTC. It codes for CASSFHRGIGNEQFF. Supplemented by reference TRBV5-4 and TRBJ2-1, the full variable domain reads ETGVTQSPTHLIKTRGQQVTLRCSSQSGHNTVSWYQQALGQGPQFIFQYYREEENGRGNFPPRFSGLQFPNYSSELNVNALELDDSALYLCASSFHRGIGNEQFFGPGTRLTVL.

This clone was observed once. The CDR3 coding sequence is TGTGCCAGCAGCCCTCAGGGGGTTAGCAATCAGCCCCAGCATTTT. Translation: CASSPQGVSNQPQHF. The rearrangement joins TRBV3-1 (or the pseudogene TRBV3-2) to TRBJ1-5; 7 bases are a match to TRBD1. J lost 0 bases, V lost 4 bases, and 3 bases had no gene match. This CDR3 spans 15 amino acids. Per germline, CDR1 LGHDT and CDR2 YNNKEL (reference sequence).

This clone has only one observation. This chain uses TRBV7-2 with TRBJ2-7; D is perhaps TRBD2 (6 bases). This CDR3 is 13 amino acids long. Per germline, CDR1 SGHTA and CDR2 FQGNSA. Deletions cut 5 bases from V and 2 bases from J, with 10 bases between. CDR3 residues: CASSPRRAYEQYF. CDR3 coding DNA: TGTGCCAGCAGCCCTCGGAGGGCCTACGAGCAGTACTTC.

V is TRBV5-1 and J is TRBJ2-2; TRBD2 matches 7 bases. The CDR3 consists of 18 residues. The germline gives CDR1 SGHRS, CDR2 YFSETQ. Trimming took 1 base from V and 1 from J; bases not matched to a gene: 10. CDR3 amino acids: CASSLNTWGGRNTGELFF. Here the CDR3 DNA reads TGCGCCAGCAGCTTGAATACTTGGGGGGGTAGGAACACCGGGGAGCTGTTTTTT.

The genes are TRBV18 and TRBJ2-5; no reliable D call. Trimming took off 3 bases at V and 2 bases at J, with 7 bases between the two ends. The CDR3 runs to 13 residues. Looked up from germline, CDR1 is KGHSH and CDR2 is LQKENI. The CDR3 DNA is TGTGCCAGCTCACCCACCCAGCAAGAGACCCAGTACTTC. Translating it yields CASSPTQQETQYF. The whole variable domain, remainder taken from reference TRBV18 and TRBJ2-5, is NAGVMQNPRHLVRRRGQEARLRCSPMKGHSHVYWYRQLPEEGLKFMVYLQKENIIDESGMPKERFSAEFPKEGPSILRIQQVVRGDSAAYFCASSPTQQETQYFGPGTRLLVL.

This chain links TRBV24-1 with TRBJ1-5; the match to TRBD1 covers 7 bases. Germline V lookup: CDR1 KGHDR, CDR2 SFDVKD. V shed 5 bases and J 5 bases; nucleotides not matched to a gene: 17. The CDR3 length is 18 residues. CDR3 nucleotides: TGTGCCACCAGTGGCGGGCCAGGGGGAGGCTGGGCCGATCAGCCCCAGCATTTT. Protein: CATSGGPGGGWADQPQHF.

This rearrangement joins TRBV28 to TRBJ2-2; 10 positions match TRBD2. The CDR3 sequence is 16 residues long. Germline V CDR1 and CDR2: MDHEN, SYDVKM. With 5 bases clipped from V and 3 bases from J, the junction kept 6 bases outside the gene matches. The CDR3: CASSIRTSGYTGELFF. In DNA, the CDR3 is TGTGCCAGCAGTATCCGGACTAGCGGTTACACCGGGGAGCTGTTTTTT.

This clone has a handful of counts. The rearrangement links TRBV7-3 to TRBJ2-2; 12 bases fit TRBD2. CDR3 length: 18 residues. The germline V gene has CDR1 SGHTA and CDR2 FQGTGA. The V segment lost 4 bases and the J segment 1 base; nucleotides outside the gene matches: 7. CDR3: CASSSPTSGSGNTGELFF. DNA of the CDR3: TGTGCCAGCAGCTCCCCGACTAGCGGGAGCGGGAACACCGGGGAGCTGTTTTTT.

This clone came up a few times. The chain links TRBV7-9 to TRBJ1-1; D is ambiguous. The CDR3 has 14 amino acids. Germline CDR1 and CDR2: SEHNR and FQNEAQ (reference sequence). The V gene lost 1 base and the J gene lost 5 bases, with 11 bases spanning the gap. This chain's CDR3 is CASSLGAGETEAFF. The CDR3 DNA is TGTGCCAGCAGCTTAGGGGCCGGGGAGACTGAAGCTTTCTTT. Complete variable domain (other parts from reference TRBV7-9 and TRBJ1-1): DTGVSQNPRHKITKRGQNVTFRCDPISEHNRLYWYRQTLGQGPEFLTYFQNEAQLEKSRLLSDRFSAERPKGSFSTLEIQRTEQGDSAMYLCASSLGAGETEAFFGQGTRLTVV.

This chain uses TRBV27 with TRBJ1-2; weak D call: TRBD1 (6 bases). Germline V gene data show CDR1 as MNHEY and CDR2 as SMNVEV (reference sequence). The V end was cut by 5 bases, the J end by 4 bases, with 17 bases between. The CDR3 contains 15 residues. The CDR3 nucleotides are TGTGCCAGCAGTCCCGGACAGTTATCTACCTATGGCTACACCTTC. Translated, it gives CASSPGQLSTYGYTF.

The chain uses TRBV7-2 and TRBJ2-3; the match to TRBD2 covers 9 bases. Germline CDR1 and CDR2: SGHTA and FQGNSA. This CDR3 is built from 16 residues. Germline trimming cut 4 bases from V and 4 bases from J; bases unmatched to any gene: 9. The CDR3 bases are TGTGCCAGCAGCTGGGGACTTAGCGGGAGCGCAGATACGCAGTATTTT. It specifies CASSWGLSGSADTQYF.

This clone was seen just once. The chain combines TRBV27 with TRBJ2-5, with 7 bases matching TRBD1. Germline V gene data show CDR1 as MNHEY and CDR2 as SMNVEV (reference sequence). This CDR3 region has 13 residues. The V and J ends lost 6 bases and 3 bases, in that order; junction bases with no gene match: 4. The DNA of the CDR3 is TGTGCCAGCAGACCCGGGACAGAAGAGACCCAGTACTTC. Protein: CASRPGTEETQYF.

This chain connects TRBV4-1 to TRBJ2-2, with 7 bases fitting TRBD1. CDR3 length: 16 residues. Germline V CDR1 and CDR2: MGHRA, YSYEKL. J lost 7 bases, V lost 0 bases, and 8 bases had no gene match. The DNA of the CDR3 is TGCGCCAGCAGCCAAGATCGAGGCAGGGGGATCGGGGAGCTGTTTTTT. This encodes CASSQDRGRGIGELFF.

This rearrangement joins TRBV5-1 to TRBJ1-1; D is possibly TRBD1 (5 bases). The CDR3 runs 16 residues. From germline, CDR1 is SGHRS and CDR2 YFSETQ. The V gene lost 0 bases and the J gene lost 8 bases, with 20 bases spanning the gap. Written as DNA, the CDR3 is TGCGCCAGCAGCTTGGCCGGCACAGGAACGGATGGGGAAGCTTTCTTT. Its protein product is CASSLAGTGTDGEAFF.

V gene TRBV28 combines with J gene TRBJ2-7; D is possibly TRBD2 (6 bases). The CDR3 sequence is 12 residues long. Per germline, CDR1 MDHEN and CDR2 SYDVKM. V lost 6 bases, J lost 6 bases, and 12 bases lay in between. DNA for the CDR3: TGTGCCAGCAGGACCACGCGGGGCGAGCAGTACTTC. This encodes CASRTTRGEQYF.

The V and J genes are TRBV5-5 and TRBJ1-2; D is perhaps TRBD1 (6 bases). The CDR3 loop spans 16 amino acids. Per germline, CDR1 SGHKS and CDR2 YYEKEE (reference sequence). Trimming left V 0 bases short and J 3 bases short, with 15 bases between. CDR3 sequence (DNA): TGTGCCAGCAGCTTGGAACCTAACAGGGCGGACTATGGCTACACCTTC. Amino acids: CASSLEPNRADYGYTF.

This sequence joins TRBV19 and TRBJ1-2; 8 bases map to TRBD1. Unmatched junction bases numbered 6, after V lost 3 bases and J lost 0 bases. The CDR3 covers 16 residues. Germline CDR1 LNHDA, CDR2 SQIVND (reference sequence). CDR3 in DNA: TGTGCCAGTAGTATCCTGGACAGGGCGACTAACTATGGCTACACCTTC. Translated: CASSILDRATNYGYTF.

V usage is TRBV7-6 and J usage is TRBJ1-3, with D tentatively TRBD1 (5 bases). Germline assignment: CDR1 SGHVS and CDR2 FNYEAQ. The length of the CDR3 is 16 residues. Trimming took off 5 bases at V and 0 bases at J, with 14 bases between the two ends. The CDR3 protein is CASSPGGGFSGNTIYF. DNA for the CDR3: TGTGCCAGCAGCCCCGGGGGGGGGTTCTCTGGAAACACCATATATTTT.

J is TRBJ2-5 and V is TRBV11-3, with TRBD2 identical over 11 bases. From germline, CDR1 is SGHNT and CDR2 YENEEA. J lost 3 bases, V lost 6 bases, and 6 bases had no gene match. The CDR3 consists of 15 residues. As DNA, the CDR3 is TGTGCCAGCAGGATTAGCGGGAGGGCCGAAGAGACCCAGTACTTC. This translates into CASRISGRAEETQYF.

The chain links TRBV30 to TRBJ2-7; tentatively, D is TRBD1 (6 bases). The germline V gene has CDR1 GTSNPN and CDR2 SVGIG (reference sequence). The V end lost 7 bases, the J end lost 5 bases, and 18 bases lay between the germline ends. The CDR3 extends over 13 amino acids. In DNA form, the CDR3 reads TGTGCCTACCTGGTAGGGGGAAGGAACGAGCAGTACTTC. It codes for CAYLVGGRNEQYF.

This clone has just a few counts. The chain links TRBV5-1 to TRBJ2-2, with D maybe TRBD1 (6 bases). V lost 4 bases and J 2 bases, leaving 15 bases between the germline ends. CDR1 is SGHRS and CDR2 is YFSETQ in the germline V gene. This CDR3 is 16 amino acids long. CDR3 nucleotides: TGCGCCAGCAGCGCAACCGGGACAACCAACACCGGGGAGCTGTTTTTT. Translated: CASSATGTTNTGELFF.

The CDR3 DNA reads TGTGCCAGCAGCTTTGGGCTGAGGGCAGATACGCAGTATTTT. Translated: CASSFGLRADTQYF. The J gene is TRBJ2-3, the V gene TRBV11-2, with D possibly TRBD2 on 5 matching bases. The CDR3 sequence is 14 residues long. Trimming took off 3 bases at V and 4 bases at J, with 11 bases between the two ends. Germline V gene lookup returns CDR1 SGHAT and CDR2 FQNNGV.